This TCR beta chain was sequenced during a study of cytomegalovirus exposure and HLA in healthy donors. Regarding the study as a whole: TCR beta sequences reportedly predicted most subjects' HLA-A and HLA-B alleles accurately. The study labeled 150 to 200 TCR beta chains cytomegalovirus-associated. The authors considered a cluster of highly shared sequence variants likely to be a sequencing artifact.

From germline, CDR1 is DFQATT and CDR2 SNEGSKA (reference sequence). CDR3 length: 10 amino acids. Amplification used 60 Vbeta primers and 13 Jbeta primers. Here immunoSEQ multiplex PCR was the method, and the copy in TCRdb shows in-frame clones only, minus some. The table lists fewer than 35,000 clones. With regard to this clone: Its cognate antigen is unknown.

This TCR came from a female donor in good health and CMV-seronegative. The V and J genes are TRBV20-1 and TRBJ2-5; the D gene is possibly TRBD1 (5 bases). Sequencing used PBMCs. In DNA, the CDR3 is TGCAATGTTCAGGGAGAGACCCAGTACTTC. Translation gives CNVQGETQYF.